Below, one T cell receptor (beta chain) is given with its context. Generated by immunoSEQ multiplex PCR, the TCRdb table keeps only in-frame clones and is missing some. The profile shows about 320,000 clones, about 90% of them singletons. The data were obtained in a study of blood T cell repertoires in COVID-19. Material for sequencing was peripheral blood. The sequence derives from a man between 18 and 29 years old who had recovered from COVID-19.

The CDR3 region has the DNA TGCAGCGTTCCCGGACTCAACCCGAACACCGGGGAGCTGTTTTTT. This codes for CSVPGLNPNTGELFF. The chain uses TRBV29-1 and TRBJ2-2; D possibly corresponds to TRBD2 (5 bases). Looked up from germline, CDR1 is SQVTM and CDR2 is ANQGSEA. Trimming pared 5 bases from V and 0 bases from J, leaving 13 bases between. The CDR3 length is 15 residues.